The 5 T cell receptor beta chains given below trace back to one sample, sequenced in a study of identical twins. TCRdb reprocessed the 5' RACE reads with MiXCR, giving one entry per CDR3 protein. The sample lists 640,000 or so distinct CDR3 sequences, around 6% seen once, with around 2% in the top ten. Sequencing was carried out using naive T cells sorted from blood. These receptor sequences come from a young man in good health.

This clonotype was observed many times. This chain joins TRBV20-1 and TRBJ2-7, with 11 nucleotides matching TRBD2. Germline V CDR1 and CDR2: DFQATT, SNEGSKA (reference sequence). CDR3 length: 14 residues. Germline trimming cut 1 base from V and 12 bases from J; bases unmatched to any gene: 11. As DNA, the CDR3 is TGCAGTGCTAGAGCCTCAATACTAGCGGGAGATGTGTACTTC. Protein: CSARASILAGDVYF.

This clonotype was counted many times. The chain joins TRBV5-8 to TRBJ2-7; D gene ambiguous. The length of the CDR3 is 12 residues. Germline CDR1 SGHTS, CDR2 YDEGEE. V was cut by 0 bases and J by 4 bases, with 5 bases left in between. The chain's CDR3 is CASSLERYEQYV. The CDR3 DNA is TGTGCCAGCAGCTTGGAGAGGTACGAGCAGTACGTC.

In its sample, this clonotype was seen many times. CDR3 region: CSVVEGLAGHQETQYF. The CDR3 DNA reads as TGCAGCGTTGTGGAAGGACTAGCGGGCCACCAAGAGACCCAGTACTTC. The rearrangement joins TRBV29-1 to TRBJ2-5; 11 nucleotides agree with TRBD2. V lost 4 bases and J lost 0; bases outside the gene matches: 7. CDR3 length equals 16 residues. The germline CDR1 and CDR2 sequences are SQVTM and ANQGSEA.

This clonotype appeared many times. V is TRBV27 and J is TRBJ1-4, with D perhaps TRBD1 (6 bases). In germline, CDR1 is MNHEY, CDR2 SMNVEV (reference sequence). V dropped 4 bases and J dropped 2 bases, with 8 bases sitting between them. This CDR3 is 14 amino acids long. The CDR3 reads CASSWGLTNEKLFF. The CDR3 DNA sequence: TGTGCCAGCAGTTGGGGGCTGACTAATGAAAAACTGTTTTTT.

Regarding this clonotype: This could be a read error, since a much larger clone is one nucleotide away. The chain is built from TRBV27 and TRBJ2-7; 10 bases line up with TRBD2. Germline CDR1 and CDR2: MNHEY and SMNVEV (reference sequence). This CDR3 is built from 16 residues. V shed 6 bases and J 4 bases; nucleotides not matched to a gene: 12. The CDR3: CASSPPWTSGIYEQYF. The CDR3, as DNA: TGTGCCAGCAGCCCTCCATGGACTAGCGGAATATACGAGCAGTACTTC.